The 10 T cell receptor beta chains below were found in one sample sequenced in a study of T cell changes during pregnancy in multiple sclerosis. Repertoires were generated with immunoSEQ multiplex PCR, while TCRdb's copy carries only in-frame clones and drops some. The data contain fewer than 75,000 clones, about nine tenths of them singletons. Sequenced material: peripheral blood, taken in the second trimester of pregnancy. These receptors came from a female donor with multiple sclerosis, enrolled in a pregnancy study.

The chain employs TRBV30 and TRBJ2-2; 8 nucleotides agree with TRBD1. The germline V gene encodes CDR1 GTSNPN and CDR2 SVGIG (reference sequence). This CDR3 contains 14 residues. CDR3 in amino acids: CAYSGTGFTGELFF. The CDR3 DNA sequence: TGTGCGTATTCCGGGACAGGCTTCACCGGGGAGCTGTTTTTT. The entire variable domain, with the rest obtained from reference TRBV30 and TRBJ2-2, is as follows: SQTIHQWPATLVQPVGSPLSLECTVEGTSNPNLYWYRQAAGRGLQLLFYSVGIGQISSEVPQNLSASRPQDRQFILSSKKLLLSDSGFYLCAYSGTGFTGELFFGEGSRLTVL.

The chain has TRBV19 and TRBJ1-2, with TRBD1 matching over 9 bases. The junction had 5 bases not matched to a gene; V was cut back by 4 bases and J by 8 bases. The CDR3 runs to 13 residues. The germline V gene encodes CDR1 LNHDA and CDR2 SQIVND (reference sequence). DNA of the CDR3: TGTGCCAGTAGTAACAGGGGGCTCGGCGGCTACACCTTC. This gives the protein CASSNRGLGGYTF. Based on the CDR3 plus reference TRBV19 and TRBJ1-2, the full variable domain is DGGITQSPKYLFRKEGQNVTLSCEQNLNHDAMYWYRQDPGQGLRLIYYSQIVNDFQKGDIAEGYSVSREKKESFPLTVTSAQKNPTAFYLCASSNRGLGGYTFGSGTRLTVV.

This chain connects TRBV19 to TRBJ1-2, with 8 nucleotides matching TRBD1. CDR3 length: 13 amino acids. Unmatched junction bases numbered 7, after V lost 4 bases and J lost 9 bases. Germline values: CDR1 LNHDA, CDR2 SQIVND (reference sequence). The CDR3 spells CASSRQGAVSYTF. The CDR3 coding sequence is TGTGCCAGTAGTAGGCAGGGGGCTGTAAGCTACACCTTC.

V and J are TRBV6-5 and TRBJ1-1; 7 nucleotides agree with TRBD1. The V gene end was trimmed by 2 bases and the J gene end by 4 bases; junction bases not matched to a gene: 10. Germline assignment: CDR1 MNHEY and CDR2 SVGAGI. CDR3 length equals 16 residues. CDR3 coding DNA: TGTGCCAGCAGTTACAGGGGGCTCGGCTCTTTCACTGAAGCTTTCTTT. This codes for CASSYRGLGSFTEAFF.

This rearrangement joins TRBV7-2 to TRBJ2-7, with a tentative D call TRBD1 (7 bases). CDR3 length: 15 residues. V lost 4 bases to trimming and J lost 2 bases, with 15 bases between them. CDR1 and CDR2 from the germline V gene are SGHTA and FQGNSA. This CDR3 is CASSWRRGDPYEQYF. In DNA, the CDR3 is TGTGCCAGCAGCTGGCGCAGGGGGGATCCCTACGAGCAGTACTTC.

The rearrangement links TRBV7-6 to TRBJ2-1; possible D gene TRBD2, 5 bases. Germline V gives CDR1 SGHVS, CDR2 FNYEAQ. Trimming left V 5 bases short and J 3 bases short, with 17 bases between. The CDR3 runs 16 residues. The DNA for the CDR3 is TGTGCCAGCAGCCCCCCCGGGGTAGCAGGCTACAATGAGCAGTTCTTC. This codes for CASSPPGVAGYNEQFF.

In DNA, the CDR3 is TGTGCCAGCAGCGTAGCGCCGGGGTTCACCGGGGCTGAAGCTTTCTTT. Its translation: CASSVAPGFTGAEAFF. J is TRBJ1-1 and V is TRBV9; D remains unclear. The CDR3 length is 16 residues. With 0 bases removed from V and 6 bases from J, the gap between germline ends came to 18 bases. Germline CDR1 SGDLS, CDR2 YYNGEE.

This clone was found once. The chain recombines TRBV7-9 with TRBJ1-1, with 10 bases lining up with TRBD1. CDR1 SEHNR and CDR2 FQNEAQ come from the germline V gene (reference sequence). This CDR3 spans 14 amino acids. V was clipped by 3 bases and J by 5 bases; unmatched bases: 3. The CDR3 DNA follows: TGTGCCAGCAGCTTGACAGGGGGCGGAACTGAAGCTTTCTTT. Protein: CASSLTGGGTEAFF. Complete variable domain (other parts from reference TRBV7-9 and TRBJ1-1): DTGVSQNPRHKITKRGQNVTFRCDPISEHNRLYWYRQTLGQGPEFLTYFQNEAQLEKSRLLSDRFSAERPKGSFSTLEIQRTEQGDSAMYLCASSLTGGGTEAFFGQGTRLTVV.

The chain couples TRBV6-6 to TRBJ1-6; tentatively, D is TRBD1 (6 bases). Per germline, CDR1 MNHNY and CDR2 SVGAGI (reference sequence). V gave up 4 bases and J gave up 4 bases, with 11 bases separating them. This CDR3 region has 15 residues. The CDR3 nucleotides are TGTGCCAGCAGTTTTGGACAGATTTATAATTCACCCCTCCACTTT. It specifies CASSFGQIYNSPLHF.

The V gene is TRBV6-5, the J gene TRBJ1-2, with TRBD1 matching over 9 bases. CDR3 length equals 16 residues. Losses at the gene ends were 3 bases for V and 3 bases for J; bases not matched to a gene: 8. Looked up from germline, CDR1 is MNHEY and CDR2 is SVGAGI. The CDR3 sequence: CASSYSTGGPDYGYTF. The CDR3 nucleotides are TGTGCCAGCAGTTATTCTACAGGGGGCCCTGACTATGGCTACACCTTC.